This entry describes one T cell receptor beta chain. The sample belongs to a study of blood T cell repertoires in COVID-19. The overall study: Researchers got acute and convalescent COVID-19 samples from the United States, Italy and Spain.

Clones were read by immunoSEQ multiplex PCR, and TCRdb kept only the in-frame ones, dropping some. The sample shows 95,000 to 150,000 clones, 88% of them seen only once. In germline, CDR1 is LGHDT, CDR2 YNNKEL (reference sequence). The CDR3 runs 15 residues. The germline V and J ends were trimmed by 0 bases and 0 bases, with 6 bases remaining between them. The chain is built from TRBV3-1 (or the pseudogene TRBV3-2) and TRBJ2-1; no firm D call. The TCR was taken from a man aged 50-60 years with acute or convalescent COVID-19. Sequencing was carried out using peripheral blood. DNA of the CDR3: TGTGCCAGCAGCCAAGAACTCGTCTCCTACAATGAGCAGTTCTTC. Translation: CASSQELVSYNEQFF.